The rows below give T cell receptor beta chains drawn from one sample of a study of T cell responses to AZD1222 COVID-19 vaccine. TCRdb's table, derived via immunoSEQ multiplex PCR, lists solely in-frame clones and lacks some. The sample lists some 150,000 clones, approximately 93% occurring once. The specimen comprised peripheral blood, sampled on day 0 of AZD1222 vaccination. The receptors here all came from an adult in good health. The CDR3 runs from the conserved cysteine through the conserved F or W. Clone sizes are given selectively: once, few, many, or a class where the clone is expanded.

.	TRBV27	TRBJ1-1	CASSLAGPRSFAFF
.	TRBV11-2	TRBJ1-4	CASSSGAGVGKLFF
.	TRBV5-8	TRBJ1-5	CASSRARRQPQHF
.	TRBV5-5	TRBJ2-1	CASSVGQGTYNEQFF
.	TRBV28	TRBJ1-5	CASSRQGMDQPQHF
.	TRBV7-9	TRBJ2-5	CASSSRLAAQETQYF
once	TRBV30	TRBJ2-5	CAWSVGTGRRIHF
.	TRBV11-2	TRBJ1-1	CASSLSMNTEAFF
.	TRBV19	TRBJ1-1	CASFKGVWVLAEAFF
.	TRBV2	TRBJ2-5	CASSDIQETQYF
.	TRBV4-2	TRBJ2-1	CASSLTSGDYNEQFF
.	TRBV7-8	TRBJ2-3	CASNILGAGGPDTQYF
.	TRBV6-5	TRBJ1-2	CASSYAEGVFGYTF
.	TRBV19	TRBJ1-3	CAISQTGSGNTIYF
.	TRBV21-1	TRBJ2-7	CASILPIEISYEQYF
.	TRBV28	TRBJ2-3	CARWGSTDTQYF
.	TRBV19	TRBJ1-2	CASSHPGASRKDGYTF
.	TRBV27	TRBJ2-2	CASRRGGAHTGELFF
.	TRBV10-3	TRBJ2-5	CAIGRDLGRETQYF
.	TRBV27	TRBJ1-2	CASSSSVDGYGYTF
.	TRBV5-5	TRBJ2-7	CASSSRDRERFIEQYF
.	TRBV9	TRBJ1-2	CASSHRGLSYGYTF
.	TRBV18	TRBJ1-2	CASSPDRGVVNGYTF
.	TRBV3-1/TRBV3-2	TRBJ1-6	CASSHGSRDSPLHF
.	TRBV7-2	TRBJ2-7	CASSLRTSGGVAYEQYF
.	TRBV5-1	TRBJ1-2	CASSSGPSGGYTF
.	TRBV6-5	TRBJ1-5	CASFGGSGGNQPQHF
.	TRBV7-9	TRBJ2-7	CASSFTGGLDEQYF
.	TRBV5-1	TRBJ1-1	CASSWGSGANTEAFF
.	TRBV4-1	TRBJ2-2	CASSQAWTGELFF
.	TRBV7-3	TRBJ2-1	CASSGQVSSYNEQFF
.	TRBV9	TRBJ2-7	CASSLPPGQPQF
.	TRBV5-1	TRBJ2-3	CASHWGQGLTDTQYF
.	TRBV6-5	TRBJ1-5	CASRASNQPQHF
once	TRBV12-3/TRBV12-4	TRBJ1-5	CASTPQGHQPQHF
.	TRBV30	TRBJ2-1	CAWSKAGGRNEQFF
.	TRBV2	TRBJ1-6	CASNLGSYNSPLHF
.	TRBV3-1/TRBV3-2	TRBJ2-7	CASSQGPGQGNYEQYF
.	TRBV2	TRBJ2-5	CASSTQGGRGETQYF
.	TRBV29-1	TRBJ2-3	CSVGSSTRDTQYF
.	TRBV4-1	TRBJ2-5	CASSQGPGETQYF
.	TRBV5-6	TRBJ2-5	CASSVGQGAGETQYF
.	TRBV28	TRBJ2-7	CASSPQDEQYF
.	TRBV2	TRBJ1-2	CASSEETGANYGYTF
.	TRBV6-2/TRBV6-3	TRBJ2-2	CASSPYETGGNTGELFF
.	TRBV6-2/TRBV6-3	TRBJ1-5	CASSWALSNQPQHF
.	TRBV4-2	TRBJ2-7	CASSQEPPTSSEQYF
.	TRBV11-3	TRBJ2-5	CASSLEGQGTETQYF